The next 9 T cell receptor beta chains were all read from a single sample in a study of CD8 T cells in Susac syndrome (dated by TCRdb to the late 2010s). Library generation was performed with the immunoSEQ multiplex PCR assay. RNA was extracted with the RNeasy kit and about 0.5 to 1 ug was reverse transcribed using random hexamers. TCRdb reanalyzed the raw reads on its own, using fastp at Q25 for trimming and MiXCR for clone calling, and kept in-frame beta chains. Rows are combined by CDR3 protein, so each entry shows the most common genes and DNA. This sample is represented by about 190,000 distinct CDR3 sequences; roughly nine tenths of them were singletons. Roughly 0.087% of the sample comes from the top ten. The specimen was CD4+ T cells from PBMCs. The receptors were sampled from a human donor with Susac syndrome.

The chain is built from TRBV3-1 and TRBJ1-2; D is unclear. The germline V gene has CDR1 LGHDT and CDR2 YNNKEL (reference sequence). The V gene lost 0 bases and the J gene lost 8 bases, with 13 bases spanning the gap. The CDR3 is 14 amino acids. The CDR3 bases are TGTGCCAGCAGCCAAGAGGTCCGTTTGCAGGGCTACACCTTC. Translation gives CASSQEVRLQGYTF.

V and J are TRBV28 and TRBJ2-1, with D uncertain. Trimming cost V 2 bases and J 0 bases, with 2 bases left between them. The germline CDR1 and CDR2 sequences are MDHEN and SYDVKM. This CDR3 spans 13 amino acids. The CDR3 spells CASSLPSYNEQFF. For the CDR3, the DNA is TGTGCCAGCAGTTTACCCTCCTACAATGAGCAGTTCTTC.

The chain recombines TRBV3-1 with TRBJ1-1; D gene ambiguous. The CDR3 is 14 residues long. Germline CDR1 and CDR2: LGHDT and YNNKEL (reference sequence). V lost 1 base and J 1 base, leaving 7 bases between the germline ends. The CDR3 region is CASSQVAGNTEAFF. The CDR3 DNA reads TGTGCCAGCAGCCAAGTTGCGGGGAACACTGAAGCTTTCTTT.

CDR3 protein: CASSRIGAPYEQYF. The CDR3, as DNA: TGTGCCAGCAGCCGGATCGGGGCACCCTACGAGCAGTACTTC. This chain joins TRBV5-6 and TRBJ2-7; TRBD1 or TRBD2 may be the D gene (5 bases each). CDR3 length equals 14 residues. V lost 4 bases and J 2 bases, leaving 13 bases between the germline ends. Germline-derived CDR1 and CDR2 are SGHDT and YYEEEE.

This chain links TRBV28 with TRBJ1-1; D is uncertain. The CDR3 loop spans 13 amino acids. Germline V gene sequence: CDR1 MDHEN, CDR2 SYDVKM. Trimming stripped 2 bases from V and 4 bases from J, with 8 bases between. The CDR3 coding sequence is TGTGCCAGCAGTTTAGAACGGAGCACTGAAGCTTTCTTT. Protein: CASSLERSTEAFF.

This sequence joins TRBV3-1 and TRBJ2-3; D ambiguous. Per germline, CDR1 LGHDT and CDR2 YNNKEL (reference sequence). V dropped 1 base and J dropped 9 bases, with 17 bases sitting between them. There are 15 residues in the CDR3. CDR3 coding DNA: TGTGCCAGCAGCCAAGTATTTACGGGCCAGATAACGCAGTATTTT. Translation gives CASSQVFTGQITQYF.

This chain links TRBV28 with TRBJ2-1, with D possibly matching TRBD1 (6 bases). This CDR3 spans 16 amino acids. Deletions cut 2 bases from V and 3 bases from J, with 14 bases between. Germline V gives CDR1 MDHEN, CDR2 SYDVKM. DNA for the CDR3: TGTGCCAGCAGTTTAACTCCACAGGGAGTCTACAATGAGCAGTTCTTC. Translation gives CASSLTPQGVYNEQFF.

The rearrangement uses TRBV29-1 and TRBJ2-2; D remains ambiguous. This CDR3 spans 14 amino acids. Germline-derived CDR1 and CDR2 are SQVTM and ANQGSEA. V lost 7 bases to trimming and J lost 1 base, with 13 bases between them. The CDR3 reads CSAAEVMNTGELFF. The CDR3 coding sequence is TGCAGCGCTGCCGAAGTCATGAACACCGGGGAGCTGTTTTTT.

Note on this clonotype: The CDR3 carries no conserved terminal phenylalanine or tryptophan, so it likely arises from a read error. The CDR3 DNA follows: TGTGCCAGTCGGAAAGCTAGCGGGAGTAACGAGCAGTACCTC. Its protein is CASRKASGSNEQYL. The V gene is TRBV2, the J gene TRBJ2-7; TRBD2 agrees at 10 bases. The V segment lost 9 bases and the J segment 5 bases; nucleotides outside the gene matches: 10. The CDR3 length is 14 residues. Germline V gene data show CDR1 as SNHLY and CDR2 as FYNNEI.